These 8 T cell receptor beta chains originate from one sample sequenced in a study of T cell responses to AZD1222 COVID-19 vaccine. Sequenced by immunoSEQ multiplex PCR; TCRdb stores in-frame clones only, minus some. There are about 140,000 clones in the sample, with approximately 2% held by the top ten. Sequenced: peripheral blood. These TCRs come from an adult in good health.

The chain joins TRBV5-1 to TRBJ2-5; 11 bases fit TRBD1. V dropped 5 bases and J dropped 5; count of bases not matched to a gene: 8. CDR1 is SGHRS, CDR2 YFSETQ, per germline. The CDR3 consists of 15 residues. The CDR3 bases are TGCGCCAGCAGGCCTGGACAGGGGGCTAGGGAGACCCAGTACTTC. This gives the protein CASRPGQGARETQYF.

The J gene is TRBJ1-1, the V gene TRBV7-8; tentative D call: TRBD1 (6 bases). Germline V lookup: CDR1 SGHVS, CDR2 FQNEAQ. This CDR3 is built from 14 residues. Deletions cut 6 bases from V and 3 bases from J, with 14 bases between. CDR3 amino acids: CASSEGGWDTEAFF. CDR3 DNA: TGTGCCAGCAGTGAAGGGGGATGGGACACTGAAGCTTTCTTT.

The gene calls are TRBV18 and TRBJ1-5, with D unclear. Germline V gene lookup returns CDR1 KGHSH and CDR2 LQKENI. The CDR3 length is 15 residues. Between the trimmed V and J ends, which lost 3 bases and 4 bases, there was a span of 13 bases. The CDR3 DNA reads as TGTGCCAGCTCACCTTCCTGGGAGATGAATCAGCCCCAGCATTTT. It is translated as CASSPSWEMNQPQHF.

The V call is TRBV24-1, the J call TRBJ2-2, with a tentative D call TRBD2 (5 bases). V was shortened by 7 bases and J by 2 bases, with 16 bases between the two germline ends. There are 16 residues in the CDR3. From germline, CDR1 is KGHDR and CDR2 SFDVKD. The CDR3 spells CATRESGGPNTGELFF. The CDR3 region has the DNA TGTGCCACCAGGGAGAGTGGCGGGCCCAACACCGGGGAGCTGTTTTTT.

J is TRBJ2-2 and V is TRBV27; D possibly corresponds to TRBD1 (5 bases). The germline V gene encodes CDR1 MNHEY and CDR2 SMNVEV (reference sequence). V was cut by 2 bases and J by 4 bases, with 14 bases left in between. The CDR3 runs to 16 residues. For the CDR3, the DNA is TGTGCCAGCAGTTTAGTGGGGCCGTCGGGCACCGGGGAGCTGTTTTTT. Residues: CASSLVGPSGTGELFF.

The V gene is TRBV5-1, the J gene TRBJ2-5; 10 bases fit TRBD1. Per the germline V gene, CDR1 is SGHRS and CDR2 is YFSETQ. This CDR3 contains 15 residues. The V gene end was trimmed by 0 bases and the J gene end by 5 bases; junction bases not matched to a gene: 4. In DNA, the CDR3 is TGCGCCAGCAGCTTGGGACAGGGGGCGTGGGAGACCCAGTACTTC. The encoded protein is CASSLGQGAWETQYF.

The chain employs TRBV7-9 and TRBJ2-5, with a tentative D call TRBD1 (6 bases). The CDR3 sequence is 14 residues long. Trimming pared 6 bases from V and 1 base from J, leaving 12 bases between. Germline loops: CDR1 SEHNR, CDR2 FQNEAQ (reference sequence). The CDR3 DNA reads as TGTGCCAGCAGAGGAGACAGGAGCCAAGAGACCCAGTACTTC. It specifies CASRGDRSQETQYF.

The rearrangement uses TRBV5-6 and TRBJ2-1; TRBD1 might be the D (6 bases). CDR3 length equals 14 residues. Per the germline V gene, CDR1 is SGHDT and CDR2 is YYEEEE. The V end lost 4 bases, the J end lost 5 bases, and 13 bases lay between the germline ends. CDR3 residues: CASSVLGADNEQFF. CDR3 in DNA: TGTGCCAGCAGCGTTTTGGGGGCGGACAATGAGCAGTTCTTC.